This is a list of T cell receptor beta chains from one sample in a study of blood T cells in healthy people across ages. MiXCR, run by TCRdb on the 5' RACE reads, gives a single entry per CDR3 protein. Altogether about 1.8 million distinct CDR3 sequences are present, around 50% being singletons, with the ten largest covering over 2%. Sequencing used blood. The source is a middle-aged woman in good health. Each CDR3 is given without its conserved first and last residue. Each record gives: CDR3 protein, J gene, V gene.

ASSLIQGAILFGETQY	.	TRBV11-1
SARVPPGVTQETQY	TRBJ2-5	TRBV20-1
ASSQVTGAWETQY	TRBJ2-5	TRBV14
ASSSGDRGTDTQY	TRBJ2-3	TRBV12-3/TRBV12-4
ATSGVLGKSTDTQY	TRBJ2-3	TRBV24-1
ASGQGGTGPNEKLF	TRBJ1-4	TRBV4-3
ASSSGQGVPNYGYT	TRBJ1-2	TRBV12-3/TRBV12-4
ASSQGSGGPTYNEQF	TRBJ2-1	TRBV14
ASSPGTYTEAF	TRBJ1-1	TRBV6-5
ASSPRQGLTEQF	TRBJ2-1	TRBV12-3/TRBV12-4
ASSETGVETQY	TRBJ2-5	TRBV5-1
SAPYGHDRNQPQH	TRBJ1-5	TRBV20-1
ASSLADLNYGYT	TRBJ1-2	TRBV5-1